These T cell receptor beta chains were read from a single sample in a study of T-cell memory formation after mild COVID-19. MiXCR was run by TCRdb on the 5' RACE reads, yielding one entry per CDR3 protein. The sample lists approximately 290,000 distinct CDR3 sequences, roughly 19% occurring once. Sequenced sample: PBMCs or a T cell subset sorted from them (not recorded which). These receptors were collected from a man aged 18-30 years who had mild COVID-19 (a few samples of this study predate the infection). Cell type and time point are not known. Each CDR3 is given with its conserved first and last residue. Fields, in order: CDR3 length, V gene, clone size, D gene, J gene, CDR3 DNA, CDR3 protein. D genes are given only for firm matches. Size values are once, few and many counts, or a class for expanded clones, and some rows have none.

length: 15
V: TRBV9
size: many
D: TRBD2
J: TRBJ2-3
DNA: TGTGCCAGCAGCGTAGAGTGGGGGGGAACAGATACGCAGTATTTT
CDR3: CASSVEWGGTDTQYF

length: 12
V: TRBV9
size: -
D: -
J: TRBJ2-3
DNA: TGTGCCAGCAGCGTAGCCGGGGATACGCAGTATTTT
CDR3: CASSVAGDTQYF

length: 16
V: TRBV5-1
size: -
D: TRBD2
J: TRBJ2-5
DNA: TGCGCCAGCAGCTCCAGCGGGACTACCCTTCAAGAGACCCAGTACTTC
CDR3: CASSSSGTTLQETQYF

length: 14
V: TRBV4-3
size: -
D: TRBD1
J: TRBJ1-2
DNA: TGCGCCAGCAGCCAAGACAGGGGGCACTATGGCTACACCTTC
CDR3: CASSQDRGHYGYTF

length: 15
V: TRBV7-3
size: -
D: -
J: TRBJ2-5
DNA: TGTGCCAGCAGCTTAAGTGTAGCCCCAATGGAGACCCAGTACTTC
CDR3: CASSLSVAPMETQYF

length: 14
V: TRBV6-2/TRBV6-3
size: -
D: TRBD1
J: TRBJ2-3
DNA: TGTGCCAGCAGAAAGACAGGGAGCACAGATACGCAGTATTTT
CDR3: CASRKTGSTDTQYF

length: 19
V: TRBV20-1
size: few
D: -
J: TRBJ1-4
DNA: TGCAGTGCTAGAGATCTTGGTATAGACAAGGGGGCAACTAATGAAAAACTGTTTTTT
CDR3: CSARDLGIDKGATNEKLFF

length: 12
V: TRBV12-3/TRBV12-4
size: -
D: -
J: TRBJ1-6
DNA: TGTGCCAGCAGGGAGGGATATACACCCCTCCACTTT
CDR3: CASREGYTPLHF

length: 12
V: TRBV29-1
size: -
D: TRBD1
J: TRBJ1-1
DNA: TGCAGCGTCCTCGGGACAGACACTGAAGCTTTCTTT
CDR3: CSVLGTDTEAFF

length: 13
V: TRBV7-9
size: few
D: TRBD2
J: TRBJ2-7
DNA: TGTGCCTCGGGGGGGACTACCACCTACGAGCAGTACTTC
CDR3: CASGGTTTYEQYF

length: 13
V: TRBV29-1
size: -
D: TRBD2
J: TRBJ2-1
DNA: TGCAGCGTTCAAGCGGGAGCCTACAATGAGCAGTTCTTC
CDR3: CSVQAGAYNEQFF

length: 14
V: TRBV18
size: -
D: TRBD2
J: TRBJ2-5
DNA: TGTGCCAGCTCACCACCGGGACTAGCAGAGACCCAGTACTTC
CDR3: CASSPPGLAETQYF

length: 15
V: TRBV4-3
size: -
D: -
J: TRBJ1-6
DNA: TGCGCCAGCAGCCAAGGGACAACCTATAATTCACCCCTCCACTTT
CDR3: CASSQGTTYNSPLHF

length: 15
V: TRBV3-1
size: few
D: -
J: TRBJ2-1
DNA: TGTGCCAGCAGCCAAGGGGTCTCTCAAAGTAATGAGCAGTTCTTC
CDR3: CASSQGVSQSNEQFF

length: 11
V: TRBV11-2
size: -
D: -
J: TRBJ1-2
DNA: TGTGCCAGCCCCGGGGGGTTAGGCTACACCTTC
CDR3: CASPGGLGYTF

length: 15
V: TRBV20-1
size: -
D: TRBD2
J: TRBJ2-5
DNA: TGCAGTGCTAGAGCAATGGGACTACCCCAAGAGACCCAGTACTTC
CDR3: CSARAMGLPQETQYF

length: 14
V: TRBV7-9
size: few
D: -
J: TRBJ1-5
DNA: TGTGCCAGCAGCCGAGGGATGAGCAATCAGCCCCAGCATTTT
CDR3: CASSRGMSNQPQHF

length: 14
V: TRBV7-2
size: -
D: -
J: TRBJ1-6
DNA: TGTGCCAGCAGCTCCTTGGTAGGGCATTCACCCCTCCACTTT
CDR3: CASSSLVGHSPLHF

length: 14
V: TRBV9
size: few
D: TRBD2
J: TRBJ2-5
DNA: TGTGCCAGCAGCAAGACTAGCCTGGGAGAGACCCAGTACTTC
CDR3: CASSKTSLGETQYF

length: 14
V: TRBV5-1
size: few
D: -
J: TRBJ1-5
DNA: TGCGCCAGCAGCTTGGAGGGGGTAGGCCAGCCCCAGCATTTT
CDR3: CASSLEGVGQPQHF

length: 13
V: TRBV5-6
size: few
D: -
J: TRBJ1-2
DNA: TGTGCCAGCAGCCGGGACGTGAACTATGGCTACACCTTC
CDR3: CASSRDVNYGYTF

length: 12
V: TRBV6-5
size: few
D: -
J: TRBJ1-1
DNA: TGTGCCAGCAGGTTCCCTGGCACTGAAGCTTTCTTT
CDR3: CASRFPGTEAFF

length: 13
V: TRBV7-9
size: -
D: -
J: TRBJ2-2
DNA: TGTGCCAGCAGCTATCTAGCGACCGGGGAGCTGTTTTTT
CDR3: CASSYLATGELFF

length: 18
V: TRBV7-3
size: few
D: TRBD2
J: TRBJ2-2
DNA: TGTGCCAGCAGTCCATTAGCGGGGGGTCTCGCGAACACCGGGGAGCTGTTTTTT
CDR3: CASSPLAGGLANTGELFF

length: 18
V: TRBV28
size: few
D: -
J: TRBJ1-5
DNA: TGTGCCAGCAGTTTATTTTTGTGGGAGGGGTCGAGGGGTCAGCCCCAGCATTTT
CDR3: CASSLFLWEGSRGQPQHF

length: 14
V: TRBV5-1
size: -
D: TRBD1
J: TRBJ1-2
DNA: TGCGCCAGCAGCCTTAGGACAGGGAACGCTGGCTACACCTTC
CDR3: CASSLRTGNAGYTF

length: 13
V: TRBV15
size: few
D: -
J: TRBJ2-2
DNA: TGTGCCACCAGCAGAGCTATCGCCGGGGAGCTGTTTTTT
CDR3: CATSRAIAGELFF

length: 16
V: TRBV28
size: -
D: TRBD1
J: TRBJ1-5
DNA: TGTGCCAGAAGGGCTTTCCGACAGGGGGGCAATCAGCCCCAGCATTTT
CDR3: CARRAFRQGGNQPQHF

length: 15
V: TRBV15
size: -
D: TRBD2
J: TRBJ2-1
DNA: TGTGCCACCAGCAGAGATCGGGCTAGCGGGGGGTATCAGTTCTTC
CDR3: CATSRDRASGGYQFF

length: 11
V: TRBV19
size: few
D: -
J: TRBJ1-1
DNA: TGTGCCAGTGGAAGGGGTGCTGAAGCTTTCTTT
CDR3: CASGRGAEAFF

length: 15
V: TRBV5-1
size: -
D: TRBD2
J: TRBJ2-7
DNA: TGCGCCAGCAGCTTGGGTAGCGGGGGGTCCTACGAGCAGTACTTC
CDR3: CASSLGSGGSYEQYF

length: 13
V: TRBV6-5
size: -
D: -
J: TRBJ1-1
DNA: TGTGCCAGCAGTGCCCAACTATGGACTGAAGCCTTCTTT
CDR3: CASSAQLWTEAFF

length: 13
V: TRBV7-2
size: -
D: -
J: TRBJ1-5
DNA: TGTGCCAGCAGCTTGGGTCTGGGCAAGCCCCAGCATTTT
CDR3: CASSLGLGKPQHF

length: 18
V: TRBV7-8
size: -
D: -
J: TRBJ2-2
DNA: TGTGCCAGCAGCTATGGGTGGCCGCTTAACCCCCCGACCGGGGAGCTGTTTTTT
CDR3: CASSYGWPLNPPTGELFF